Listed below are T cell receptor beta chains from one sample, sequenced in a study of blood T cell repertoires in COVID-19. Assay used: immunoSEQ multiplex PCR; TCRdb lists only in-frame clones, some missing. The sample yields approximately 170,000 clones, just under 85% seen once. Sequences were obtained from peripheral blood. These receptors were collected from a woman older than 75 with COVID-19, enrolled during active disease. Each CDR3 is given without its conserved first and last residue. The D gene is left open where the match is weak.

ASSEEGRGTEAF | TRBV6-1 | 12 | TRBJ1-1 | .
ASSPPGGLVHEQF | TRBV23-1 | 13 | TRBJ2-1 | TRBD1
ASSPAPPGEAGEKLF | TRBV18 | 15 | TRBJ1-4 | .
ASTPIGNTIY | TRBV2 | 10 | TRBJ1-3 | .
ASSVTSGEETQY | TRBV2 | 12 | TRBJ2-5 | TRBD2
ASSFRLGQFEKLF | TRBV6-5 | 13 | TRBJ1-4 | .
ASSLLQGQSSYGYT | TRBV5-4 | 14 | TRBJ1-2 | .
ASSRMGGTRYGYT | TRBV7-9 | 13 | TRBJ1-2 | .
ASRTDWSEQY | TRBV5-1 | 10 | TRBJ2-7 | .
ASRGSSYEQY | TRBV2 | 10 | TRBJ2-7 | .
ASSLGLAGEDIQY | TRBV5-1 | 13 | TRBJ2-4 | TRBD2
ATSVGADRGAF | TRBV24-1 | 11 | TRBJ1-1 | TRBD1
ASSPLAGSGELF | TRBV19 | 12 | TRBJ2-2 | .
ASSWGGTEAF | TRBV6-5 | 10 | TRBJ1-1 | .
ASSEYGLFGTQY | TRBV7-3 | 12 | TRBJ2-3 | .
ASSSSGAYNEQF | TRBV7-2 | 12 | TRBJ2-1 | TRBD2
ASSAGEGQPQH | TRBV2 | 11 | TRBJ1-5 | .
ASTDFLGYT | TRBV12-3/TRBV12-4 | 9 | TRBJ1-2 | .
ASSLKTGVEGYT | TRBV7-3 | 12 | TRBJ1-2 | TRBD1